A selection of T cell receptor beta chains follows, all from one sample in a study of blood T cell repertoires in COVID-19. The data were produced by immunoSEQ multiplex PCR, yet TCRdb's version contains in-frame clones alone and is incomplete. The sample records 20,000 to 30,000 clones, more than 90% being singletons. Specimen: peripheral blood. These receptors all stem from a human donor in a cohort sampled during active COVID-19. Both conserved end residues are part of each CDR3. D genes are given only for firm matches. For some rows the clone size is stated as once, few or many, or as a class when expanded; others skip it.

J	D	V	size	CDR3	DNA
TRBJ2-2	NA	TRBV5-1	NA	CASSLEKGNQGGDTGELFF	TGCGCCAGCAGCTTGGAAAAAGGGAATCAAGGGGGGGACACCGGGGAGCTGTTTTTT
TRBJ2-3	TRBD1	TRBV7-2	NA	CASSNDRGTDTQYF	TGTGCCAGCAGCAATGACAGGGGGACAGATACGCAGTATTTT
TRBJ2-1	NA	TRBV29-1	NA	CSVEGGATVWDEQFF	TGCAGCGTTGAAGGCGGCGCGACCGTCTGGGATGAGCAGTTCTTC
TRBJ1-5	TRBD1	TRBV27	NA	CASSLTGGIGQPQHF	TGTGCCAGCAGTCTCACAGGGGGAATCGGTCAGCCCCAGCATTTT
TRBJ1-5	NA	TRBV6-6	few	CASSAFPGNGNQPQHF	TGTGCCAGCAGTGCCTTCCCGGGGAATGGCAATCAGCCCCAGCATTTT
TRBJ1-4	NA	TRBV5-1	NA	CASSFSVNEKLFF	TGCGCCAGCAGCTTTTCAGTTAATGAAAAACTGTTTTTT
TRBJ1-1	NA	TRBV14	NA	CASSQDIQNTEAFF	TGTGCCAGCAGCCAAGATATACAGAACACTGAAGCTTTCTTT
TRBJ1-5	NA	TRBV9	NA	CASSVARKGNQPQHF	TGTGCCAGCAGCGTAGCTAGAAAAGGCAATCAGCCCCAGCATTTT
TRBJ1-4	NA	TRBV19	NA	CASSRRGGNEKLFF	TGTGCCAGTAGTAGAAGGGGTGGGAATGAAAAACTGTTTTTT
TRBJ1-1	NA	TRBV2	few	CASRPGHSNTEAFF	TGTGCCAGCAGGCCGGGACACTCGAACACTGAAGCTTTCTTT
TRBJ2-1	NA	TRBV28	NA	CASSPHSVLAGNEQFF	TGTGCCAGCAGCCCACACTCGGTACTAGCTGGCAATGAGCAGTTCTTC